The entry below describes one TCR beta chain. Antigen specificity is unknown. These data are taken from a study of CD8 T cells in Susac syndrome. With random hexamers, roughly 0.5 to 1 ug RNA was reverse transcribed. Amplification of TCR beta CDR3 used immunoSEQ multiplex PCR across 54 Vbeta and 13 Jbeta. TCRdb independently ran MiXCR on the immunoSEQ multiplex PCR reads; one entry per CDR3 protein. The sample consists of 120,000 or so distinct CDR3 sequences, 94% of them appearing once. Study-wide points: The study acknowledged a relatively small number of individuals in its TCR sequencing and HLA analysis.

The germline CDR1 and CDR2 sequences are MGHRA and YSYEKL. The V and J ends lost 2 bases and 6 bases, in that order; junction bases with no gene match: 7. This CDR3 has 15 residues. The chain uses TRBV4-1 and TRBJ2-1; 7 nucleotides line up with TRBD1. The sequence was obtained from a human donor in good health. Sequenced: CD4+ T cells from PBMCs. The DNA of the CDR3 is TGCGCCAGCAGCCAATCCGGGACAGAAGGCAATGAGCAGTTCTTC. Translating gives CASSQSGTEGNEQFF.